The rows below give T cell receptor beta chains drawn from one sample of a study of T cell responses to AZD1222 COVID-19 vaccine. TCRdb's copy holds only in-frame clones and misses some; the assay was immunoSEQ multiplex PCR. The sample has about 160,000 clones; over 80% are singletons. Source: peripheral blood, taken on day 0 of AZD1222 vaccination. The receptors shown here come from an adult in good health. CDR3s include the opening cysteine and the closing phenylalanine or tryptophan. Fields, in order: CDR3 length, J gene, D gene, clone size, V gene, CDR3 DNA, CDR3 protein. D genes are given only for firm matches. The size field is filled for only some rows; it gives once, few, many or a size class.

16,TRBJ2-3,-,-,TRBV7-2,TGTGCCAGCAGCTTAGAAGGGACATACAGCACAGATACGCAGTATTTT,CASSLEGTYSTDTQYF
13,TRBJ2-2,TRBD2,-,TRBV29-1,TGCAGCGTGGGGAGGGCTCAGGGCGGGGAGCTGTTTTTT,CSVGRAQGGELFF
13,TRBJ1-1,-,-,TRBV27,TGTGCCAGCAGTTCTTCTCCACACGCTGAAGCTTTCTTT,CASSSSPHAEAFF
14,TRBJ1-4,-,-,TRBV30,TGTGCCTGGAGGCCCCCAGGGAGTAATGAAAAACTGTTTTTT,CAWRPPGSNEKLFF
14,TRBJ2-7,TRBD1,-,TRBV28,TGTGCCAGCAGTTTAAGACAGGGGTCCTACGAGCAGTACTTC,CASSLRQGSYEQYF
14,TRBJ2-1,TRBD2,once,TRBV29-1,TGCAGCAGTCGAACGAGCGGGAGGGCCTTTGAGCAGTTCTTC,CSSRTSGRAFEQFF
15,TRBJ2-3,-,-,TRBV7-2,TGTGCCAGCAGCCTTTATAAGGCAGGGAGAGATACGCAGTATTTT,CASSLYKAGRDTQYF
17,TRBJ2-7,-,-,TRBV5-1,TGCGCCAGCAGCCCGGACCTCACAGGACTGGGCGTTTACGAGCAGTACTTC,CASSPDLTGLGVYEQYF
13,TRBJ2-1,-,once,TRBV1,TGCACCAGCAGCCAAATCTGGGGGAGGGAGCAGTTCTTC,CTSSQIWGREQFF
15,TRBJ1-5,-,-,TRBV25-1,TGTGCCAGCAGTGAGTCTAATCGAGTTAATCAGCCCCAGCATTTT,CASSESNRVNQPQHF
14,TRBJ2-1,-,-,TRBV5-1,TGCGCCAGCAGCTTAGGAGGGTCCTACAATGAGCAGTTCTTC,CASSLGGSYNEQFF
13,TRBJ1-4,-,-,TRBV30,TGTGCCCGCAAAGGACCGTTGAATGAAAAACTGTTTTTT,CARKGPLNEKLFF
16,TRBJ1-1,-,-,TRBV9,TGTGCCAGCAGACCAACAGGGAAGGGGTTGAACACTGAAGCTTTCTTT,CASRPTGKGLNTEAFF
14,TRBJ1-6,-,-,TRBV6-6,TGTGCCAGCAGCCCCAACTTCGGGAATTCACCCCTCCACTTT,CASSPNFGNSPLHF
16,TRBJ1-1,TRBD1,-,TRBV28,TGTGCCAGCAGTTTATTAAGGGGGCGAGGAGGAACTGAAGCTTTCTTT,CASSLLRGRGGTEAFF
12,TRBJ1-2,-,-,TRBV11-2,TGTGCCAGCAGCCCCACAGGGCGTGGCTACACCTTC,CASSPTGRGYTF
14,TRBJ2-3,-,once,TRBV27,TGTGCCAGCAGTCGGCGGGTTAGCACAGATACGCAGTATTTT,CASSRRVSTDTQYF
14,TRBJ1-6,-,-,TRBV6-5,TGTGCCAGCAGCTACGGGGCGAGGGATTCACCCCTCCACTTT,CASSYGARDSPLHF
14,TRBJ1-5,-,-,TRBV6-5,TGTGCCAGCAATACGCTCGGGCCAAATCAGCCCCAGCATTTT,CASNTLGPNQPQHF
12,TRBJ2-5,-,once,TRBV14,TGTGCCAGCAGCCAAAGTAGAGAGACCCAGTACTTC,CASSQSRETQYF
16,TRBJ2-7,TRBD1,-,TRBV18,TGTGCCAGCTCACCACCGTTGGGACAGCCCTCCTACGAGCAGTACTTC,CASSPPLGQPSYEQYF
13,TRBJ1-2,-,-,TRBV7-2,TGTGCCAGCAGCTTCGAGACACCCTATGGCTACACCTTC,CASSFETPYGYTF
15,TRBJ1-2,-,once,TRBV30,TGTGCCTGGAGGGATCGAATGGGGATTGGGTATGGCTACACCTTC,CAWRDRMGIGYGYTF
17,TRBJ1-1,TRBD1,-,TRBV6-6,TGTGCCAGCAGTCCCCCCCGGGACAGGGGGAGGAACACTGAAGCTTTCTTT,CASSPPRDRGRNTEAFF
15,TRBJ1-3,-,-,TRBV29-1,TGCAGCGCAGCAGGAGTTATCAATGGCGGAAACACCATATATTTT,CSAAGVINGGNTIYF
14,TRBJ1-6,TRBD1,-,TRBV28,TGTGCCAGCAGTTTACAGGGGGCCCATTCACCCCTCCACTTT,CASSLQGAHSPLHF
16,TRBJ2-3,TRBD2,-,TRBV19,TGTGCCAGTAGTATCCCCAGCGGGGGCAACACAGATACGCAGTATTTT,CASSIPSGGNTDTQYF
13,TRBJ2-2,-,-,TRBV30,TGTGCCTGGAGGGGCGCGAACACCGGGGAGCTGTTTTTT,CAWRGANTGELFF
14,TRBJ2-4,-,-,TRBV6-5,TGTGCCAGCAGTTACTCTAAGGTGGGGAACATTCAGTACTTC,CASSYSKVGNIQYF
17,TRBJ1-2,TRBD1,few,TRBV28,TGTGCCAGCAGTTTGTCCGGGACAGGGCGGTCATACTATGGCTACACCTTC,CASSLSGTGRSYYGYTF
12,TRBJ1-2,-,few,TRBV28,TGTGCCAGCAGTGTGACGCTGTATGGCTACACCTTC,CASSVTLYGYTF
13,TRBJ2-7,TRBD2,few,TRBV12-3/TRBV12-4,TGTGCCAGCAGTGTAAGCGGGGGGTACGAGCAGTACTTC,CASSVSGGYEQYF
13,TRBJ1-6,-,-,TRBV6-5,TGTGCCAGCAGTTACTCCCTGGACAGTACCCTCCACTTT,CASSYSLDSTLHF
12,TRBJ1-5,-,-,TRBV28,TGTGCCAGCACCCCACCCCGGGGGGCCCAGCATTTT,CASTPPRGAQHF
14,TRBJ2-7,TRBD1,-,TRBV7-9,TGTGCCAGCAGTCGGACAGGTCAAATTTACGAGCAGTACTTC,CASSRTGQIYEQYF